The 17 T cell receptor beta chains below all came from one sample that was sequenced in a study of blood T cells in healthy people across ages. Combining a sample-barcoded 5' primer with a J-beta primer mix, a second PCR ran for roughly 6 to 11 cycles. TCRdb re-called the 5' RACE reads with MiXCR, one entry per CDR3 protein. The repertoire consists of more than 800,000 distinct CDR3 sequences, with more than 25% occurring once and the leading ten covering roughly 17%. The specimen sequenced was blood. These receptors were obtained from a woman of 80 years or more in good health.

The rearrangement joins TRBV12-3 or TRBV12-4 to TRBJ1-3, with D unclear. The CDR3 runs to 13 residues. Between the trimmed V and J ends, which lost 3 bases and 3 bases, there was a span of 6 bases. CDR3: CASSLWVGNTIYF. The DNA of the CDR3 is TGTGCCAGCAGTTTGTGGGTTGGAAACACCATATATTTT.

A remark on this clonotype: This may arise from a read error, as a much more abundant clone is one base away. The chain uses TRBV5-1 and TRBJ2-7, with D possibly being TRBD2 (6 bases). The ends were cut back, 4 bases at V and 7 bases at J, with 15 bases in the middle. The CDR3 has 13 amino acids. CDR1 and CDR2 from the germline V gene are SGHRS and YFSETQ. The CDR3 here is CASSPISREEQYF. CDR3 in DNA: TGCGCCAGCAGCCCGATCTCTCGGGAGGAGCAGTACTTC.

This clonotype was counted ten times or more. The rearrangement joins TRBV7-6 to TRBJ2-6; 9 positions match TRBD1. The CDR3 spans 21 residues. Per germline, CDR1 SGHVS and CDR2 FNYEAQ. Losses at the gene ends were 2 bases for V and 1 base for J; bases not matched to a gene: 15. CDR3 DNA: TGTGCCAGCAGCTTAAGGGGGGCCACCGGGACAGGGTATTCTGGGGCCAACGTCCTGACTTTC. This codes for CASSLRGATGTGYSGANVLTF. Filled out from reference TRBV7-6 and TRBJ2-6, the complete variable domain reads GAGVSQSPRYKVTKRGQDVALRCDPISGHVSLYWYRQALGQGPEFLTYFNYEAQQDKSGLPNDRFSAERPEGSISTLTIQRTEQRDSAMYRCASSLRGATGTGYSGANVLTFGAGSRLTVL.

Remarks on this clonotype: A read error may be the cause here, since a much bigger clone is one base away. The V gene is TRBV20-1, the J gene TRBJ2-4; 10 bases map to TRBD2. Losses at the gene ends were 0 bases for V and 8 bases for J; bases not matched to a gene: 13. The CDR3 sequence is 17 residues long. CDR1 DFQATT and CDR2 SNEGSKA come from the germline V gene (reference sequence). The DNA of the CDR3 is TGCAGTGCTAGAGATTCCCTAGCGGGGGTCGGGAAAGACATTCAGTACTTC. This codes for CSARDSLAGVGKDIQYF.

This clonotype was counted between two and nine times. The chain recombines TRBV20-1 with TRBJ1-5; D uncertain. The germline V and J ends were trimmed by 5 bases and 12 bases, with 11 bases remaining between them. Germline V CDR1 and CDR2: DFQATT, SNEGSKA (reference sequence). CDR3 length: 10 amino acids. This CDR3 reads CSADVALQHF. DNA for the CDR3: TGCAGTGCTGATGTGGCCCTCCAGCATTTT.

This clonotype came up many times. The chain employs TRBV10-3 and TRBJ1-1; D remains ambiguous. CDR3 length equals 14 residues. The V and J ends lost 0 bases and 5 bases respectively, with 10 bases between them. Germline V gene lookup returns CDR1 ENHRY and CDR2 SYGVKD. The CDR3 coding sequence is TGTGCCATCAGTGAGTCGGGTTTGAGAACTGAAGCTTTCTTT. The encoded protein is CAISESGLRTEAFF.

This chain uses TRBV7-2 with TRBJ1-5; 7 nucleotides line up with TRBD1. Germline V lookup: CDR1 SGHTA, CDR2 FQGNSA. The V gene end was trimmed by 5 bases and the J gene end by 4 bases; junction bases not matched to a gene: 5. CDR3 length equals 14 residues. The CDR3 DNA sequence: TGTGCCAGCAGCCCAGGGACAGCGAATCAGCCCCAGCATTTT. Its protein product is CASSPGTANQPQHF.

This clonotype was seen many times. A much larger clonotype is one base distant, so this may be a read error. The CDR3 sequence is CASRDRVAKNIQYF. The DNA for the CDR3 is TGTGCCAGCAGGGACAGGGTCGCCAAAAACATTCAGTACTTC. This rearrangement joins TRBV28 to TRBJ2-4, with TRBD1 identical over 8 bases. The germline V gene encodes CDR1 MDHEN and CDR2 SYDVKM. V lost 6 bases and J lost 1; bases outside the gene matches: 2. The CDR3 runs to 14 residues.

The J gene is TRBJ2-7, the V gene TRBV6-2 or TRBV6-3, with D maybe TRBD1 (6 bases). Deletions cut 7 bases from V and 2 bases from J, with 9 bases between. This CDR3 is 12 amino acids long. From germline, CDR1 is MNHEY and CDR2 SVGEGT. The DNA of the CDR3 is TGTGCCAGCACAGACAGGACCTACGAGCAGTACTTC. Its protein product is CASTDRTYEQYF.

To note about this clonotype: A much larger clone differs from this one at a single base, so this may be a read error. This chain joins TRBV20-1 and TRBJ2-1; the match to TRBD2 covers 10 bases. The V segment lost 6 bases and the J segment 3 bases; nucleotides outside the gene matches: 14. This CDR3 is built from 17 residues. Germline V CDR1 and CDR2: DFQATT, SNEGSKA (reference sequence). The CDR3 nucleotides read TGCAGTGCCCCGGGAAGCGGGGGGGGTAAAGGCTACAATGAGCAGTTCTTC. It codes for CSAPGSGGGKGYNEQFF.

This clonotype was detected many times. The rearrangement uses TRBV7-2 and TRBJ2-1, with 9 bases aligning to TRBD2. There are 16 residues in the CDR3. The junction had 8 bases not matched to a gene; V was cut back by 5 bases and J by 3 bases. The V gene's germline CDR1 is SGHTA and CDR2 FQGNSA. The CDR3 spells CASSPRGSGGYNEQFF. CDR3 nucleotide sequence: TGTGCCAGCAGCCCCCGAGGTAGCGGGGGCTACAATGAGCAGTTCTTC. The full variable domain, with the rest looked up from reference TRBV7-2 and TRBJ2-1, is GAGVSQSPSNKVTEKGKDVELRCDPISGHTALYWYRQSLGQGLEFLIYFQGNSAPDKSGLPSDRFSAERTGGSVSTLTIQRTQQEDSAVYLCASSPRGSGGYNEQFFGPGTRLTVL.

The V call is TRBV30, the J call TRBJ1-5, with a tentative D call TRBD1 (6 bases). This CDR3 is 18 amino acids long. Trimming pared 4 bases from V and 3 bases from J, leaving 25 bases between. CDR1 and CDR2 from the germline V gene are GTSNPN and SVGIG (reference sequence). The CDR3 loop is CAWTDSRTELLFNQPQHF. CDR3 DNA sequence: TGTGCCTGGACTGACAGCCGGACAGAATTACTGTTCAATCAGCCCCAGCATTTT.

V usage is TRBV25-1 and J usage is TRBJ1-2; D call uncertain. From germline, CDR1 is MGHDK and CDR2 SYGVNS. The V gene lost 6 bases and the J gene lost 7 bases, with 18 bases spanning the gap. The CDR3 covers 14 residues. The CDR3 DNA follows: TGTGCCAGCAGGGCATTAGACCGCTATGGTGGCTACACCTTC. It specifies CASRALDRYGGYTF.

Only a few counts were recorded for this clonotype. The rearrangement links TRBV11-3 to TRBJ2-3; weak D call: TRBD2 (5 bases). Germline CDR1 and CDR2: SGHNT and YENEEA. CDR3 length: 15 amino acids. V was pared by 2 bases and J by 2 bases, with 11 bases between. This CDR3 is CASSLISGPTDTQYF. CDR3 nucleotide sequence: TGTGCCAGCAGCTTAATAAGCGGACCCACAGATACGCAGTATTTT.

Points on this clonotype: A much more abundant neighbour one base away suggests this may be a read error. The chain is built from TRBV12-3 or TRBV12-4 and TRBJ2-3; 10 bases map to TRBD1. The ends lost 4 bases at V and 4 bases at J; junction bases unmatched: 8. The CDR3 spans 16 residues. CDR3 sequence: CASSSRTGGKADTQYF. The CDR3 DNA reads as TGTGCCAGCAGTTCCAGGACAGGGGGGAAAGCAGATACGCAGTATTTT.

Many counts were recorded for this clonotype. This chain links TRBV20-1 with TRBJ1-6; D gene ambiguous. The CDR3 has 17 amino acids. V was clipped by 2 bases and J by 5 bases, with 19 bases between them. The germline V gene has CDR1 DFQATT and CDR2 SNEGSKA (reference sequence). This chain's CDR3 is CSARPGEGQSNNSPLHF. In DNA form, the CDR3 reads TGCAGTGCTAGACCCGGGGAGGGTCAATCCAATAATTCACCCCTCCACTTT.

This clonotype came up a few times. This sequence joins TRBV7-2 and TRBJ1-2; 9 bases fit TRBD1. Germline assignment: CDR1 SGHTA and CDR2 FQGNSA. J was trimmed by 6 bases and V by 1 base; bases with no gene match: 6. The CDR3 totals 15 residues. The CDR3: CASSLGGTGFNGYTF. For the CDR3, the DNA is TGTGCCAGCAGCTTAGGAGGGACAGGGTTTAATGGCTACACCTTC.